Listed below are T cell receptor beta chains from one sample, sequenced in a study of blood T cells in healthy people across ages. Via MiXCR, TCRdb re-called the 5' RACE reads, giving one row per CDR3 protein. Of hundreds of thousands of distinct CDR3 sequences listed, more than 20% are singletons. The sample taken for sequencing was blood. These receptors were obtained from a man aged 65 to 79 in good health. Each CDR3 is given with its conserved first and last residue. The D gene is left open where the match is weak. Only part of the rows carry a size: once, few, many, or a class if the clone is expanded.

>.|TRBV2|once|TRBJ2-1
TGTGCCAGCGGCGGGCAAACCCGCGATGAGCAGTTCTTC
CASGGQTRDEQFF
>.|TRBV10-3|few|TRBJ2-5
TGTGCCATCCAGGGGTCTGGGGAGACCCAGTACTTC
CAIQGSGETQYF
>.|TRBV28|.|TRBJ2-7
TGTGCCAGCAGGTCAACCGGGACAATATACGAGCAGTACTTC
CASRSTGTIYEQYF
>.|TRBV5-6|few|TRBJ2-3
TGTGCCAGCAGCTTGGTTCGGGACCACTACACAGATACGCAGTATTTT
CASSLVRDHYTDTQYF
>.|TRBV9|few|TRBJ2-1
TGTGCCAGCAGCGTAGAAGGGGCAGGGTCAAATGAGCAGTTCTTC
CASSVEGAGSNEQFF
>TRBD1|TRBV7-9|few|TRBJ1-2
TGTGCCAGCAGCCGCGGCGGACAGGGCGATTATGGCTACACCTTC
CASSRGGQGDYGYTF
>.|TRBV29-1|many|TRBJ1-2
TGCAGCGTTACCCTACAGGGAGCGAGAGGCTACACCTTC
CSVTLQGARGYTF
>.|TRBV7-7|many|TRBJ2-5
TGCGCCAGCAGCTTGGATCGCCGAGAGACCCAGTACTTC
CASSLDRRETQYF
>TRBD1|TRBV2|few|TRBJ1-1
TGTGCCAGCAGTGAAATGGGACAGGGGGAGACTGAAGCTTTCTTT
CASSEMGQGETEAFF
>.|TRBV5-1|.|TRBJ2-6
TGTGCCAGCAGCTTGTCGGGCGATAGGGCCAACGTCCTGACTTTC
CASSLSGDRANVLTF
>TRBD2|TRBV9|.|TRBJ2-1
TGTGCCAGCAGCGCCGAGGGGGGACTAGCGTCAAAAGGTGCCTACAATGAGCAGTTCTTC
CASSAEGGLASKGAYNEQFF
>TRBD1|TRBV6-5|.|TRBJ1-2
TGTGCCAGCAGTTACTCAGCACAGGGGACGGTCGGCTACACCTTC
CASSYSAQGTVGYTF
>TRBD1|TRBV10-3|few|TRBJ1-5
TGTGCCATCAGCGCCACCGGGACAGGGGCCAATCAGCCCCAGCATTTT
CAISATGTGANQPQHF
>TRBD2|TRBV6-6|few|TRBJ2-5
TGTGCCAGCAGTTACGTGGGGGGACTAGCCGAGACCCAGTACTTC
CASSYVGGLAETQYF
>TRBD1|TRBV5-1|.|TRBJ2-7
TGCGCCAGCAGCTCCGGACAGGGGGCGATCTACGAGCAGTACTTC
CASSSGQGAIYEQYF
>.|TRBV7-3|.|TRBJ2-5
TGTGCCAGCAGCTTAGGGACGGTGAACCAAGAGACCCAGTACTTC
CASSLGTVNQETQYF